The entry that follows covers one TCR beta chain sequence. Its antigen remains undetermined. Base qualities are missing; no much larger clone stands one base away. Taken from the germline V gene, the CDR1 and CDR2 loops are SGHDT and YYEEEE. Trimmed from V: 2 bases; trimmed from J: 4 bases; junction bases lacking a gene match: 9. From the cysteine up to the phenylalanine, the CDR3 has a length of 15 residues. CDR3 DNA only is kept here, 45 bases in frame from base 1. The data derive from a study of cytotoxic CD8 clonotypes in ibrutinib-treated CLL (dated by TCRdb to about 2021). As for the study more broadly: In this cohort, around 15 patients were treatment-naive and under 13 were relapsed/refractory, while around 18 had unmutated IGHV. Responses were partial in approximately 24 patients and complete in 2; after median approximately 69 months follow-up, roughly 15 stayed in remission and approximately twelve progressed. Response samples were taken after a median of about a year on treatment, ranging from about 6 to 36 months. Samples averaged approximately 250,000 productive templates and 90,000 to 95,000 productive rearrangements. Longitudinal samples were obtainable from about 30% of the roughly 90 participants in the trial. Cryopreserved peripheral blood mononuclear cells were obtained before treatment, at response, and at either sustained remission or disease progression. Every sample from remission and from progressive disease was obtained while the patients were still on ibrutinib.

Each clonotype received, on average, about 9.7x coverage in deep resolution sequencing performed on a MiSeq, where the target depth lay between 1 in 1 million and 1 in 200,000 T cells. The immunoSEQ hsTCRB Kit was used to generate TCR beta libraries. The published analysis was carried out like this. ImmunoSEQ Data Assistant and ImmunoSEQ Analyzer were used for data analysis, and V, D and J genes were assigned according to IMGT definitions. Clonality, which ranges from 0 to 1, was calculated by subtracting the normalized Shannon entropy of productive rearrangement frequencies from one. Only overrepresented clonotypes making up at least 0.05% of each patient's repertoire were included in the public clonotype analysis. Repertoires from approximately 13 age-matched healthy donors in immuneACCESS were used as clonality controls. The clones in this table, taken by TCRdb from immuneACCESS, are in-frame only. Not every clone is retained; where verified, under half of the shortfall comes from an unresolved V gene, and the cause of the rest is unknown. For V, J and clone size, that table is used; D and trimming come from the DNA. Here the sample has 150,000 to 250,000 clones; 55% to 85% occur a single time. About an eighth of the sample belongs to the ten largest clones.

Read against the paper, the sample's time point label means: around 25 months on ibrutinib. For TCR beta library preparation, around 1.8 micrograms of genomic DNA were extracted from the cryopreserved PBMCs. Longitudinal blood samples from CLL patients on ibrutinib monotherapy underwent high-throughput TCR beta sequencing. The patients were enrolled in a single-center, open-label phase 2 trial of ibrutinib monotherapy. General conclusions and limits of the study: Sampling times were not matched between patients in sustained remission and patients whose disease was progressing, and lymph node repertoires were not examined. Public clonotypes were rare and either shrank or stayed stable during treatment, and the rise in clonality at ibrutinib response reflected expansion of private clonotypes. Baseline clonality was found to be higher than that of age-matched healthy donors and was strongly correlated with circulating CD8+ T-cell counts. Clonality rose at ibrutinib response, remained stable during sustained remission, and dropped back toward baseline at progression.

The source material was PBMCs, sampled after 24 months of ibrutinib treatment. The TCR originated in a human donor with chronic lymphocytic leukemia. In this chain, TRBV5-6 is recombined with TRBJ2-7, with 7 bases matching TRBD2. The sequenced DNA: TGTGCCAGCAGCTTTAGAGCGGGGTATATTTACGAGCAGTACTTC. Its coded protein is CASSFRAGYIYEQYF.